This T cell receptor (beta chain) is drawn from a study of regulatory T cells in long-lasting Graves disease. Study overall: Antithyroid drug use was under 3 months in newly diagnosed Graves' patients.

According to the study, TCR beta libraries were built with iRepertoire HTBI primers and CDR3-region Arm-PCR. MiXCR, run by TCRdb on the multiplex PCR reads, gives a single entry per CDR3 protein. The repertoire holds roughly 560,000 distinct CDR3 sequences, with 12% as singletons. This clonotype was observed at least ten times. The time point: newly diagnosed GD, antithyroid drugs for less than 3 months. Extracted PBMC RNA gave rise to the TCR library. The CDR3 extends over 17 amino acids. Per the germline V gene, CDR1 is SEHNR and CDR2 is FQNEAQ (reference sequence). Losses at the gene ends were 4 bases for V and 5 bases for J; bases not matched to a gene: 10. These data are also associated with another study on T cells in Graves' hyperthyroidism and ophthalmopathy. From that study: Absent ophthalmopathy progression within 18 months defined stable Graves' hyperthyroidism. Carried out on the TCR CDR3, a first-round RT-PCR used the HTBI primer set.

The receptor comes from a woman in her 30s with Graves disease. The chain is built from TRBV7-9 and TRBJ2-7; TRBD2 agrees at 14 bases. The input for sequencing was peripheral blood mononuclear cells (PBMCs), taken at new diagnosis, from a patient treated with antithyroid drugs. Here the CDR3 reads CASSWGLAGEGNNEQYF. CDR3 nucleotides: TGTGCCAGCAGCTGGGGACTAGCGGGAGAGGGCAACAACGAGCAGTACTTC.